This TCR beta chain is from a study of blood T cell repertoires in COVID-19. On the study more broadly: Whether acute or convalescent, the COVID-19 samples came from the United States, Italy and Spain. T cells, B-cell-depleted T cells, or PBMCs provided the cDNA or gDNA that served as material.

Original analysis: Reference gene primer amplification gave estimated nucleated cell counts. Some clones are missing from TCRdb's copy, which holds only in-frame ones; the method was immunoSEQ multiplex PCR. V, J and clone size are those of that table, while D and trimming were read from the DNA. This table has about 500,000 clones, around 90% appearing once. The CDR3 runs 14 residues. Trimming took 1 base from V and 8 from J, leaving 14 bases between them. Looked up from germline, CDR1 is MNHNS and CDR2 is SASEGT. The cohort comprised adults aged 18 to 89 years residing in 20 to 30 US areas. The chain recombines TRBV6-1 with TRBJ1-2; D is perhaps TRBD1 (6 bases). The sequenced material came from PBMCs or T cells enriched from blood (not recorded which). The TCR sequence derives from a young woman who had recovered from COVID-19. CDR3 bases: TGTGCCAGCAGTGAAGAAGGACAGAGGAAAGGCTACACCTTC. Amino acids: CASSEEGQRKGYTF.